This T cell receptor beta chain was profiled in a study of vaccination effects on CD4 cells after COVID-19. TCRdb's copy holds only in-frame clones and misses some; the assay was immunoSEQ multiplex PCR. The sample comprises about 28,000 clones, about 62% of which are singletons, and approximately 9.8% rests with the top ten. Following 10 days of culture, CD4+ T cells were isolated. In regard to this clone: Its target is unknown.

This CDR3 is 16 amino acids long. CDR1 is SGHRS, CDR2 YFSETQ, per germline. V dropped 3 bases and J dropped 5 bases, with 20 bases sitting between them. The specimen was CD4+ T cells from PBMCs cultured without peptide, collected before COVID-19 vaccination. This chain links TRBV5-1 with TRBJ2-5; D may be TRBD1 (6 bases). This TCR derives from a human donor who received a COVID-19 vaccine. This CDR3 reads CASSSRRTATVETQYF. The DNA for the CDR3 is TGCGCCAGCAGCTCCCGGAGGACAGCTACAGTGGAGACCCAGTACTTC.